This T cell receptor (beta chain) was identified during a study of cytomegalovirus exposure and HLA in healthy donors. Overall study: The use of the same platform for the 100 to 150 validation repertoires and the approximately 670 first-cohort repertoires was reported by a later analysis. Study-level results: Rare TCR sequences dominated, though some public TCRs recurred in many donors. Per published reports, the classifier diagnosed cytomegalovirus status with high specificity and sensitivity. The listing of 150 to 200 TCR beta chains classed them as cytomegalovirus-associated.

Looked up from germline, CDR1 is SNHLY and CDR2 is FYNNEI. There are 13 residues in the CDR3. After removal of 7 bases from V and 7 bases from J, the junction contained 2 bases not matched to a gene. Regarding this clone: Its target is not known.

Repertoires were generated with immunoSEQ multiplex PCR, while TCRdb's copy carries only in-frame clones and drops some. Seen here are fewer than 140,000 clones, about 85% observed once, and the top ten hold around 1.9%. Sequencing was carried out using PBMCs. The origin of this receptor is a woman aged 18-29 years in good health and CMV-seropositive. The rearrangement uses TRBV2 and TRBJ1-6; 9 nucleotides align to TRBD1. This CDR3 is CASMDRGNSPLHF. The CDR3 coding sequence is TGTGCCAGCATGGACAGGGGCAATTCACCCCTCCACTTT.